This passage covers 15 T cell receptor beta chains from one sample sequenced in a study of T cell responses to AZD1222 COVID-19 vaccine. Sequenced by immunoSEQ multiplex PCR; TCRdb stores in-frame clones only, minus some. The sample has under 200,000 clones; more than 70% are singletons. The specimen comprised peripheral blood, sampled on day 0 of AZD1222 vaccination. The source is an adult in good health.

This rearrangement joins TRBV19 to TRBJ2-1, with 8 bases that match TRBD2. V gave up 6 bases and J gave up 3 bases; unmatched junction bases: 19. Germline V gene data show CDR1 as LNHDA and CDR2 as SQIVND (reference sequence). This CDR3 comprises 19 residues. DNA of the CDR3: TGTGCCAGTAGAGTTCGACGCCTAGCGGGCGGTCAAGGCTACAATGAGCAGTTCTTC. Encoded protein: CASRVRRLAGGQGYNEQFF.

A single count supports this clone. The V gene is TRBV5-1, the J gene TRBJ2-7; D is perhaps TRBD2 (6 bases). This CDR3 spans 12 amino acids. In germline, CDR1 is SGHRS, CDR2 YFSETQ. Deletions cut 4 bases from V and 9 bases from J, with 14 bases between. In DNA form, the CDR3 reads TGCGCCAGCAGCCCTGGCTCCGGGGGGCAGTACTTC. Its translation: CASSPGSGGQYF.

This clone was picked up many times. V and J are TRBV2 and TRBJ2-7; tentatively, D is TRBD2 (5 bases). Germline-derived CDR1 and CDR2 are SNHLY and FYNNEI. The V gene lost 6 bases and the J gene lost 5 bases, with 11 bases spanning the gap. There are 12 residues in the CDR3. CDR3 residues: CASRLFGDEQYF. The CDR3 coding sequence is TGTGCCAGCAGGCTTTTCGGGGACGAGCAGTACTTC.

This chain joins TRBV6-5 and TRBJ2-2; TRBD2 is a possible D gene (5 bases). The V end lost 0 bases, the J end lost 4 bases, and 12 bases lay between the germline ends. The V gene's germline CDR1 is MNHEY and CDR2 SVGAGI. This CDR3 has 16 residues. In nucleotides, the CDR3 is TGTGCCAGCAGTTACTCGATGTCCGGGGTCACCGGGGAGCTGTTTTTT. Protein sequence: CASSYSMSGVTGELFF.

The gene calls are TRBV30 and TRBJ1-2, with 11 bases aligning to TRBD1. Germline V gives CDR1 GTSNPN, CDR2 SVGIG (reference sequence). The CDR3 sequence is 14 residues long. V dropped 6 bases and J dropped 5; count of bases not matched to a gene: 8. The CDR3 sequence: CACPRGDRGYGYTF. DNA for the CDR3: TGTGCCTGCCCTAGGGGGGACAGGGGGTATGGCTACACCTTC.

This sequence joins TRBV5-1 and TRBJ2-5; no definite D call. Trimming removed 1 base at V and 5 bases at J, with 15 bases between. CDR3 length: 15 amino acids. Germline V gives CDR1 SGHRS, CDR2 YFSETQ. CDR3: CASSLLAPVGETQYF. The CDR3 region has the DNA TGCGCCAGCAGCTTGCTCGCTCCCGTGGGGGAGACCCAGTACTTC. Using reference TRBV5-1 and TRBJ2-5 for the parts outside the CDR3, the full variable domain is KAGVTQTPRYLIKTRGQQVTLSCSPISGHRSVSWYQQTPGQGLQFLFEYFSETQRNKGNFPGRFSGRQFSNSRSEMNVSTLELGDSALYLCASSLLAPVGETQYFGPGTRLLVL.

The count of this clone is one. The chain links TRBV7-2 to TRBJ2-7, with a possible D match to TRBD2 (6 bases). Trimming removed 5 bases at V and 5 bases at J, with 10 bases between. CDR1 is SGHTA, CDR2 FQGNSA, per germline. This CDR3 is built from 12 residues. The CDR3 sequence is CASSLTGDEQYF. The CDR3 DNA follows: TGTGCCAGCAGCCTCACGGGGGACGAGCAGTACTTC. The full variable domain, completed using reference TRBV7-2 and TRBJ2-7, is GAGVSQSPSNKVTEKGKDVELRCDPISGHTALYWYRQSLGQGLEFLIYFQGNSAPDKSGLPSDRFSAERTGGSVSTLTIQRTQQEDSAVYLCASSLTGDEQYFGPGTRLTVT.

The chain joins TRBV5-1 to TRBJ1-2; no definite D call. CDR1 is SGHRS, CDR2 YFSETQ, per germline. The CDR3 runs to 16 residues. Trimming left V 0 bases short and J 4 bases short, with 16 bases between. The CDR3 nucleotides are TGCGCCAGCAGCTTGGCGAATGGCAGGTTCCTCTATGGCTACACCTTC. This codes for CASSLANGRFLYGYTF.

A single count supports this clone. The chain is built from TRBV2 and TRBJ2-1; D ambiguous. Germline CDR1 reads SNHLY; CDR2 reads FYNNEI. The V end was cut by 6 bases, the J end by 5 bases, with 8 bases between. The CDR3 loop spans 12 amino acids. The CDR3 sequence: CASRRIDNEQFF. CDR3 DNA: TGTGCCAGCAGACGAATAGACAATGAGCAGTTCTTC.

CDR3: CASSPGTLSNQPQHF. The CDR3 nucleotides read TGTGCCAGCAGTCCCGGGACATTGAGCAATCAGCCCCAGCATTTT. The rearrangement links TRBV28 to TRBJ1-5, with D tentatively TRBD1 (6 bases). The CDR3 loop spans 15 amino acids. The ends were cut back, 5 bases at V and 1 base at J, with 12 bases in the middle. In germline, CDR1 is MDHEN, CDR2 SYDVKM.

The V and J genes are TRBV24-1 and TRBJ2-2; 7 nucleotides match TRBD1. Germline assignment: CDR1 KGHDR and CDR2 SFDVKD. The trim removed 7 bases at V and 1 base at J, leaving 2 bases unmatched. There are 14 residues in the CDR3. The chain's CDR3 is CATSRTGNTGELFF. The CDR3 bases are TGTGCCACCAGCCGGACAGGGAACACCGGGGAGCTGTTTTTT.

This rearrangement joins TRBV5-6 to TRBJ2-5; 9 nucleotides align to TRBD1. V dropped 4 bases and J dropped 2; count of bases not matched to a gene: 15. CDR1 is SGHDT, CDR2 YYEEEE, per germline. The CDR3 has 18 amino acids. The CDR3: CASSPRTGAITLQETQYF. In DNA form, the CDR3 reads TGTGCCAGCAGCCCGCGGACAGGGGCCATCACCCTACAAGAGACCCAGTACTTC. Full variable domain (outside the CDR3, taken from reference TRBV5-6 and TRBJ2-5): DAGVTQSPTHLIKTRGQQVTLRCSPKSGHDTVSWYQQALGQGPQFIFQYYEEEERQRGNFPDRFSGHQFPNYSSELNVNALLLGDSALYLCASSPRTGAITLQETQYFGPGTRLLVL.

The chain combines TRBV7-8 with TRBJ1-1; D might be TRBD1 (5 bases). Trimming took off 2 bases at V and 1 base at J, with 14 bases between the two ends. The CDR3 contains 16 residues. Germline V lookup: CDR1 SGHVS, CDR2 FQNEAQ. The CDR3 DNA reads TGTGCCAGCAGCTTAAGGGACCGTATCCAGAACACTGAAGCTTTCTTT. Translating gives CASSLRDRIQNTEAFF.

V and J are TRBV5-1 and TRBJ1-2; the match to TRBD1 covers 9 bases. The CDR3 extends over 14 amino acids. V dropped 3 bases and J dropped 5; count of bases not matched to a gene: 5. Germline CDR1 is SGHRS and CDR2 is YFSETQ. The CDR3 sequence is CASSSEGTGYGYTF. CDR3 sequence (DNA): TGCGCCAGCAGCTCGGAGGGGACAGGGTATGGCTACACCTTC.

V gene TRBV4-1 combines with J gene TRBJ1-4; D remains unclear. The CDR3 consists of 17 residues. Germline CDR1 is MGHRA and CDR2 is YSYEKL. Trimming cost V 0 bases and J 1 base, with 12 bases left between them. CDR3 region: CASSQDLGRRTNEKLFF. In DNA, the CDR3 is TGCGCCAGCAGCCAAGATCTGGGGAGGAGAACTAATGAAAAACTGTTTTTT.